These 27 T cell receptor beta chains originate from one sample sequenced in a study of blood T cell repertoires in COVID-19. TCRdb's copy holds only in-frame clones and misses some; the assay was immunoSEQ multiplex PCR. The sample lists approximately 250,000 clones; about 79% were seen once. Material: peripheral blood. These receptors all stem from a woman between 40 and 55 years old who had recovered from COVID-19.

This chain uses TRBV29-1 with TRBJ1-3; 7 bases line up with TRBD1. J was trimmed by 4 bases and V by 1 base; bases with no gene match: 1. The germline CDR1 and CDR2 sequences are SQVTM and ANQGSEA. CDR3 size: 13 residues. The CDR3 bases are TGCAGCGTTGAAGGACAGGGAGGAAACACCATATATTTT. This translates into CSVEGQGGNTIYF.

V is TRBV4-1 and J is TRBJ1-1, with 7 positions matching TRBD1. V gave up 3 bases and J gave up 0 bases; unmatched junction bases: 4. In germline, CDR1 is MGHRA, CDR2 YSYEKL. The CDR3 covers 15 residues. The CDR3 loop reads CASSHTGQMNTEAFF. In nucleotides, the CDR3 is TGCGCCAGCAGCCATACGGGACAGATGAACACTGAAGCTTTCTTT.

The CDR3 here is CASSHNRGQWGEAFF. The DNA for the CDR3 is TGTGCCAGCAGCCACAACAGGGGGCAGTGGGGTGAAGCTTTCTTT. The J gene is TRBJ1-1, the V gene TRBV3-1 (or the pseudogene TRBV3-2); 9 bases are a match to TRBD1. Trimming cost V 3 bases and J 7 bases; bases outside gene matches: 9. Per germline, CDR1 LGHDT and CDR2 YNNKEL (reference sequence). The CDR3 runs 15 residues.

V gene TRBV28 combines with J gene TRBJ2-2; 9 nucleotides align to TRBD2. V dropped 6 bases and J dropped 7; count of bases not matched to a gene: 6. CDR1 and CDR2 from the germline V gene are MDHEN and SYDVKM. The CDR3 contains 14 residues. The CDR3, as DNA: TGTGCCAGCAGAACCGGGACTAGCATCGGGGAGCTGTTTTTT. It encodes CASRTGTSIGELFF.

This clone was observed a handful of times. The chain has TRBV6-1 and TRBJ1-5; 10 bases align to TRBD1. The V segment lost 6 bases and the J segment 2 bases; nucleotides outside the gene matches: 7. Germline lookup yields CDR1 MNHNS and CDR2 SASEGT. The CDR3 has 16 amino acids. CDR3 DNA sequence: TGTGCCAGCAGCGAAACCGGGACAGGGGGCAATCAGCCCCAGCATTTT. It yields the protein CASSETGTGGNQPQHF.

The chain uses TRBV19 and TRBJ2-3, with 10 bases fitting TRBD1. The CDR3 has 13 amino acids. Looked up from germline, CDR1 is LNHDA and CDR2 is SQIVND (reference sequence). The trim removed 6 bases at V and 3 bases at J, leaving 0 bases unmatched. The CDR3 nucleotides are TGTGCCAGTAGGGACAGGGGGACAGATACGCAGTATTTT. Protein: CASRDRGTDTQYF.

The V gene is TRBV9, the J gene TRBJ1-2; D may be TRBD1 (6 bases). V shed 4 bases and J shed 2 bases, with 15 bases lying between them. Germline CDR1 reads SGDLS; CDR2 reads YYNGEE. This CDR3 has 15 residues. In nucleotides, the CDR3 is TGTGCCAGCAGCATCTCCGGGACACCGAACTATGGCTACACCTTC. It translates to CASSISGTPNYGYTF. The full variable domain, its missing parts supplied by reference TRBV9 and TRBJ1-2, is DSGVTQTPKHLITATGQRVTLRCSPRSGDLSVYWYQQSLDQGLQFLIQYYNGEERAKGNILERFSAQQFPDLHSELNLSSLELGDSALYFCASSISGTPNYGYTFGSGTRLTVV.

This chain connects TRBV6-2 or TRBV6-3 to TRBJ2-7; 8 nucleotides align to TRBD2. Germline CDR1 reads MNHEY; CDR2 reads SVGEGT. J was trimmed by 6 bases and V by 1 base; bases with no gene match: 5. The CDR3 has 14 amino acids. In nucleotides, the CDR3 is TGTGCCAGCAGTTACTACGCGGGGGGTGGCGAGCAGTACTTC. This encodes CASSYYAGGGEQYF.

The gene calls are TRBV3-1 (or the pseudogene TRBV3-2) and TRBJ2-3; unclear D gene. Germline V CDR1 and CDR2: LGHDT, YNNKEL (reference sequence). V was clipped by 1 base and J by 4 bases, with 6 bases between them. The CDR3 spans 13 residues. The CDR3 DNA follows: TGTGCCAGCAGCCAAGTTGGCCCAGATACGCAGTATTTT. The encoded protein is CASSQVGPDTQYF.

The chain joins TRBV2 to TRBJ2-5; 9 positions agree with TRBD1. Germline-derived CDR1 and CDR2 are SNHLY and FYNNEI. V gave up 6 bases and J gave up 3 bases; unmatched junction bases: 2. This CDR3 comprises 13 residues. The CDR3 bases are TGTGCCAGCAGAGGGGACAGGGAAGAGACCCAGTACTTC. This sequence encodes CASRGDREETQYF.

The chain's CDR3 is CSVPTGDNEKLFF. The CDR3 coding sequence is TGCAGCGTTCCGACAGGAGACAATGAAAAACTGTTTTTT. The chain employs TRBV29-1 and TRBJ1-4; D possibly corresponds to TRBD1 (6 bases). Trimming left V 5 bases short and J 5 bases short, with 12 bases between. Germline V gives CDR1 SQVTM, CDR2 ANQGSEA. The CDR3 length is 13 residues.

CDR3 nucleotide sequence: TGTGCTAGTGGTTTGTGGAGTGGGACAGGGAGTACAGATACGCAGTATTTT. Residues: CASGLWSGTGSTDTQYF. The chain is built from TRBV12-5 and TRBJ2-3; TRBD1 matches 9 bases. The CDR3 is made up of 17 amino acids. Germline V gives CDR1 LGHNT, CDR2 FRNRAP. J gave up 3 bases and V 2 bases, and 9 bases lay outside the gene matches. Full variable domain (missing parts from reference TRBV12-5 and TRBJ2-3): DARVTQTPRHKVTEMGQEVTMRCQPILGHNTVFWYRQTMMQGLELLAYFRNRAPLDDSGMPKDRFSAEMPDATLATLKIQPSEPRDSAVYFCASGLWSGTGSTDTQYFGPGTRLTVL.

The rearrangement joins TRBV7-8 to TRBJ2-7; D is perhaps TRBD1 (6 bases). The CDR3 extends over 14 amino acids. Between the trimmed V and J ends, which lost 2 bases and 1 base, there was a span of 9 bases. Looked up from germline, CDR1 is SGHVS and CDR2 is FQNEAQ. In DNA, the CDR3 is TGTGCCAGCAGCTTACTTACAGGGTCCTACGAGCAGTACTTC. This codes for CASSLLTGSYEQYF.

This clone has just one count. The chain carries TRBV11-3 and TRBJ1-3; D might be TRBD1 (5 bases). Germline CDR1 SGHNT, CDR2 YENEEA. With 6 bases removed from V and 0 bases from J, the gap between germline ends came to 15 bases. This CDR3 region has 16 residues. Here the CDR3 reads CASRSDSSFSGNTIYF. The CDR3 DNA follows: TGTGCCAGCAGATCAGACAGCAGCTTCTCTGGAAACACCATATATTTT.

This clone was counted a few times. The sample carries other DNA sequences with the same CDR3. V and J are TRBV19 and TRBJ1-6, with TRBD1 matching over 8 bases. The CDR3 has 13 amino acids. V lost 9 bases and J lost 6; bases outside the gene matches: 4. The germline V gene has CDR1 LNHDA and CDR2 SQIVND (reference sequence). The CDR3 sequence: CASGDRGNSPLHF. The CDR3, as DNA: TGTGCCAGCGGAGACAGGGGTAATTCACCCCTCCACTTT.

This clone was counted between two and nine times. This chain connects TRBV4-3 to TRBJ2-3; the match to TRBD1 covers 8 bases. This CDR3 contains 15 residues. The V segment lost 2 bases and the J segment 7 bases; nucleotides outside the gene matches: 8. Germline CDR1 is LGHNA and CDR2 is YSLEER. CDR3 bases: TGCGCCAGCAGCCAAAGCCACAGGGGGATATATACGCAGTATTTT. Its translation is CASSQSHRGIYTQYF.

This clone was seen only once. The chain couples TRBV28 to TRBJ1-5, with TRBD1 as a possible D gene (6 bases). Germline V gene sequence: CDR1 MDHEN, CDR2 SYDVKM. The CDR3 sequence is 11 residues long. V was clipped by 3 bases and J by 10 bases, with 7 bases between them. The CDR3 loop reads CASSFGTPQHF. As DNA, the CDR3 is TGTGCCAGCAGTTTCGGGACACCCCAGCATTTT. Full variable domain (rest looked up from reference TRBV28 and TRBJ1-5): DVKVTQSSRYLVKRTGEKVFLECVQDMDHENMFWYRQDPGLGLRLIYFSYDVKMKEKGDIPEGYSVSREKKERFSLILESASTNQTSMYLCASSFGTPQHFGDGTRLSIL.

This chain uses TRBV29-1 with TRBJ2-7; 7 bases fit TRBD2. The CDR3 covers 13 residues. J gave up 5 bases and V 7 bases, and 11 bases lay outside the gene matches. Germline V gives CDR1 SQVTM, CDR2 ANQGSEA. CDR3 protein: CSAAGEGAHEQYF. CDR3 sequence (DNA): TGCAGCGCTGCGGGGGAGGGAGCCCACGAGCAGTACTTC.

The chain links TRBV4-3 to TRBJ2-1; 8 bases map to TRBD2. Trimming removed 1 base from V and 0 bases from J; junction bases left unmatched: 2. CDR3 length equals 16 residues. Germline V lookup: CDR1 LGHNA, CDR2 YSLEER. CDR3 sequence: CASSQAGTSSYNEQFF. In DNA, the CDR3 is TGCGCCAGCAGCCAAGCCGGGACTAGCTCCTACAATGAGCAGTTCTTC.

CDR3 region: CASSLDRKTEAFF. In DNA form, the CDR3 reads TGTGCCAGCAGCTTAGATAGAAAGACTGAAGCTTTCTTT. The chain links TRBV7-9 to TRBJ1-1; D unclear. Germline CDR1 and CDR2: SEHNR and FQNEAQ (reference sequence). The CDR3 is 13 amino acids. Trimming took 1 base from V and 5 from J, leaving 8 bases between them.

The V gene is TRBV11-2, the J gene TRBJ2-5; tentative D call: TRBD2 (6 bases). Trimming took off 1 base at V and 6 bases at J, with 15 bases between the two ends. The CDR3 runs 15 residues. Germline V CDR1 and CDR2: SGHAT, FQNNGV. The CDR3 region has the DNA TGTGCCAGCAGCTTAGGCTCCCCTAGCGTTCAGACCCAGTACTTC. Residues: CASSLGSPSVQTQYF. The variable domain in full, with the rest retrieved from reference TRBV11-2 and TRBJ2-5, is EAGVAQSPRYKIIEKRQSVAFWCNPISGHATLYWYQQILGQGPKLLIQFQNNGVVDDSQLPKDRFSAERLKGVDSTLKIQPAKLEDSAVYLCASSLGSPSVQTQYFGPGTRLLVL.

The table lists this clone with a few counts. This chain joins TRBV19 and TRBJ1-1; the D gene is possibly TRBD1 (5 bases). This CDR3 has 13 amino acids. V was shortened by 2 bases and J by 9 bases, with 13 bases between the two germline ends. Per germline, CDR1 LNHDA and CDR2 SQIVND (reference sequence). The CDR3 DNA reads as TGTGCCAGTAGTATATGGGGGGGGAGTCAAGCTTTCTTT. Translated, it gives CASSIWGGSQAFF.

V is TRBV14 and J is TRBJ2-5; tentatively, D is TRBD1 (5 bases). Trimming pared 2 bases from V and 4 bases from J, leaving 14 bases between. The CDR3 sequence is 15 residues long. Germline CDR1 is SGHDN and CDR2 is FVKESK. The CDR3 coding sequence is TGTGCCAGCAGCCAAACAGGACGAAACCGAGAGACCCAGTACTTC. It encodes CASSQTGRNRETQYF. The entire variable domain, with the rest obtained from reference TRBV14 and TRBJ2-5, is as follows: EAGVTQFPSHSVIEKGQTVTLRCDPISGHDNLYWYRRVMGKEIKFLLHFVKESKQDESGMPNNRFLAERTGGTYSTLKVQPAELEDSGVYFCASSQTGRNRETQYFGPGTRLLVL.

The chain is built from TRBV28 and TRBJ1-2, with D unclear. This CDR3 region has 17 residues. V was trimmed by 7 bases and J by 4 bases, leaving 25 bases between them. Per germline, CDR1 MDHEN and CDR2 SYDVKM. DNA for the CDR3: TGTGCCAGCAATCTGGCAACCGGGTCTACATTGGGCTATGGCTACACCTTC. Translation gives CASNLATGSTLGYGYTF.

The sample holds one count of this clone. The chain carries TRBV6-6 and TRBJ1-1; D not certain. V was pared by 6 bases and J by 7 bases, with 15 bases between. The CDR3 has 13 amino acids. Germline V gene sequence: CDR1 MNHNY, CDR2 SVGAGI (reference sequence). The CDR3, as DNA: TGTGCCAGCAGCCCCACCCCACTACTTGAAGCTTTCTTT. Amino acids: CASSPTPLLEAFF.

The rearrangement uses TRBV7-2 and TRBJ1-6; a possible D gene is TRBD1 (5 bases). Germline CDR1 reads SGHTA; CDR2 reads FQGNSA. V lost 5 bases and J 7 bases, leaving 18 bases between the germline ends. The CDR3 extends over 16 amino acids. The CDR3 DNA follows: TGTGCCAGCAGCCCACGACAGATAAATGACAATTCACCCCTCCACTTT. Encoded protein: CASSPRQINDNSPLHF.

V usage is TRBV5-4 and J usage is TRBJ2-1, with TRBD2 matching over 14 bases. From germline, CDR1 is SGHNT and CDR2 YYREEE (reference sequence). V lost 4 bases, J lost 8 bases, and 8 bases stayed unmatched. The CDR3 extends over 16 amino acids. The CDR3 here is CASSIRLAGGQDEQFF. The CDR3 coding sequence is TGTGCCAGCAGCATCCGACTAGCGGGGGGGCAGGATGAGCAGTTCTTC.